The entry that follows covers one T cell receptor (beta chain) sequence. The data are from a study of blood T cells in healthy people across ages. Study-level background: Researchers report that template switching captured about one barcoded beta molecule per two T cells.

The CDR3 covers 13 residues. V shed 3 bases and J shed 6 bases, with 9 bases lying between them. Per the germline V gene, CDR1 is SGHAT and CDR2 is FQNNGV. With a J-beta primer mix and a sample-barcoded 5' primer, a second PCR ran about 7 to 12 cycles. TCRdb called the 5' RACE reads again in MiXCR, with one record for every CDR3 protein. The sample yields over a million distinct CDR3 sequences, 42% seen once. The sequence came from a woman under 30 in good health. The rearrangement joins TRBV11-2 to TRBJ2-1; D possibly corresponds to TRBD2 (6 bases). The sequencing sample was made of blood. The CDR3 spells CASSFTGVNEQFF. CDR3 coding DNA: TGTGCCAGCAGCTTTACGGGAGTCAATGAGCAGTTCTTC.